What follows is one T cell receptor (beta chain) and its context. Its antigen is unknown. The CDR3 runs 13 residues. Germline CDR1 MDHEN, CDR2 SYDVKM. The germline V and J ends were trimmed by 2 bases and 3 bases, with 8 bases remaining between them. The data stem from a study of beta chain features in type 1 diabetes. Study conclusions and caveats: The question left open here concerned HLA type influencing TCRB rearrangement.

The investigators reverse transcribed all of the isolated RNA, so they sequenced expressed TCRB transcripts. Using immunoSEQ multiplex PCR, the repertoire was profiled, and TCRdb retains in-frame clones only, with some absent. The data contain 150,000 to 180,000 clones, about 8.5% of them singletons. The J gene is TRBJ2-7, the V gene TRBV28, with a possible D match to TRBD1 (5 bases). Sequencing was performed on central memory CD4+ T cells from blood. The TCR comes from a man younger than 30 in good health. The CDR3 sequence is CASSLQGIYEQYF. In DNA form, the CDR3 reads TGTGCCAGCAGTTTACAGGGTATCTACGAGCAGTACTTC.